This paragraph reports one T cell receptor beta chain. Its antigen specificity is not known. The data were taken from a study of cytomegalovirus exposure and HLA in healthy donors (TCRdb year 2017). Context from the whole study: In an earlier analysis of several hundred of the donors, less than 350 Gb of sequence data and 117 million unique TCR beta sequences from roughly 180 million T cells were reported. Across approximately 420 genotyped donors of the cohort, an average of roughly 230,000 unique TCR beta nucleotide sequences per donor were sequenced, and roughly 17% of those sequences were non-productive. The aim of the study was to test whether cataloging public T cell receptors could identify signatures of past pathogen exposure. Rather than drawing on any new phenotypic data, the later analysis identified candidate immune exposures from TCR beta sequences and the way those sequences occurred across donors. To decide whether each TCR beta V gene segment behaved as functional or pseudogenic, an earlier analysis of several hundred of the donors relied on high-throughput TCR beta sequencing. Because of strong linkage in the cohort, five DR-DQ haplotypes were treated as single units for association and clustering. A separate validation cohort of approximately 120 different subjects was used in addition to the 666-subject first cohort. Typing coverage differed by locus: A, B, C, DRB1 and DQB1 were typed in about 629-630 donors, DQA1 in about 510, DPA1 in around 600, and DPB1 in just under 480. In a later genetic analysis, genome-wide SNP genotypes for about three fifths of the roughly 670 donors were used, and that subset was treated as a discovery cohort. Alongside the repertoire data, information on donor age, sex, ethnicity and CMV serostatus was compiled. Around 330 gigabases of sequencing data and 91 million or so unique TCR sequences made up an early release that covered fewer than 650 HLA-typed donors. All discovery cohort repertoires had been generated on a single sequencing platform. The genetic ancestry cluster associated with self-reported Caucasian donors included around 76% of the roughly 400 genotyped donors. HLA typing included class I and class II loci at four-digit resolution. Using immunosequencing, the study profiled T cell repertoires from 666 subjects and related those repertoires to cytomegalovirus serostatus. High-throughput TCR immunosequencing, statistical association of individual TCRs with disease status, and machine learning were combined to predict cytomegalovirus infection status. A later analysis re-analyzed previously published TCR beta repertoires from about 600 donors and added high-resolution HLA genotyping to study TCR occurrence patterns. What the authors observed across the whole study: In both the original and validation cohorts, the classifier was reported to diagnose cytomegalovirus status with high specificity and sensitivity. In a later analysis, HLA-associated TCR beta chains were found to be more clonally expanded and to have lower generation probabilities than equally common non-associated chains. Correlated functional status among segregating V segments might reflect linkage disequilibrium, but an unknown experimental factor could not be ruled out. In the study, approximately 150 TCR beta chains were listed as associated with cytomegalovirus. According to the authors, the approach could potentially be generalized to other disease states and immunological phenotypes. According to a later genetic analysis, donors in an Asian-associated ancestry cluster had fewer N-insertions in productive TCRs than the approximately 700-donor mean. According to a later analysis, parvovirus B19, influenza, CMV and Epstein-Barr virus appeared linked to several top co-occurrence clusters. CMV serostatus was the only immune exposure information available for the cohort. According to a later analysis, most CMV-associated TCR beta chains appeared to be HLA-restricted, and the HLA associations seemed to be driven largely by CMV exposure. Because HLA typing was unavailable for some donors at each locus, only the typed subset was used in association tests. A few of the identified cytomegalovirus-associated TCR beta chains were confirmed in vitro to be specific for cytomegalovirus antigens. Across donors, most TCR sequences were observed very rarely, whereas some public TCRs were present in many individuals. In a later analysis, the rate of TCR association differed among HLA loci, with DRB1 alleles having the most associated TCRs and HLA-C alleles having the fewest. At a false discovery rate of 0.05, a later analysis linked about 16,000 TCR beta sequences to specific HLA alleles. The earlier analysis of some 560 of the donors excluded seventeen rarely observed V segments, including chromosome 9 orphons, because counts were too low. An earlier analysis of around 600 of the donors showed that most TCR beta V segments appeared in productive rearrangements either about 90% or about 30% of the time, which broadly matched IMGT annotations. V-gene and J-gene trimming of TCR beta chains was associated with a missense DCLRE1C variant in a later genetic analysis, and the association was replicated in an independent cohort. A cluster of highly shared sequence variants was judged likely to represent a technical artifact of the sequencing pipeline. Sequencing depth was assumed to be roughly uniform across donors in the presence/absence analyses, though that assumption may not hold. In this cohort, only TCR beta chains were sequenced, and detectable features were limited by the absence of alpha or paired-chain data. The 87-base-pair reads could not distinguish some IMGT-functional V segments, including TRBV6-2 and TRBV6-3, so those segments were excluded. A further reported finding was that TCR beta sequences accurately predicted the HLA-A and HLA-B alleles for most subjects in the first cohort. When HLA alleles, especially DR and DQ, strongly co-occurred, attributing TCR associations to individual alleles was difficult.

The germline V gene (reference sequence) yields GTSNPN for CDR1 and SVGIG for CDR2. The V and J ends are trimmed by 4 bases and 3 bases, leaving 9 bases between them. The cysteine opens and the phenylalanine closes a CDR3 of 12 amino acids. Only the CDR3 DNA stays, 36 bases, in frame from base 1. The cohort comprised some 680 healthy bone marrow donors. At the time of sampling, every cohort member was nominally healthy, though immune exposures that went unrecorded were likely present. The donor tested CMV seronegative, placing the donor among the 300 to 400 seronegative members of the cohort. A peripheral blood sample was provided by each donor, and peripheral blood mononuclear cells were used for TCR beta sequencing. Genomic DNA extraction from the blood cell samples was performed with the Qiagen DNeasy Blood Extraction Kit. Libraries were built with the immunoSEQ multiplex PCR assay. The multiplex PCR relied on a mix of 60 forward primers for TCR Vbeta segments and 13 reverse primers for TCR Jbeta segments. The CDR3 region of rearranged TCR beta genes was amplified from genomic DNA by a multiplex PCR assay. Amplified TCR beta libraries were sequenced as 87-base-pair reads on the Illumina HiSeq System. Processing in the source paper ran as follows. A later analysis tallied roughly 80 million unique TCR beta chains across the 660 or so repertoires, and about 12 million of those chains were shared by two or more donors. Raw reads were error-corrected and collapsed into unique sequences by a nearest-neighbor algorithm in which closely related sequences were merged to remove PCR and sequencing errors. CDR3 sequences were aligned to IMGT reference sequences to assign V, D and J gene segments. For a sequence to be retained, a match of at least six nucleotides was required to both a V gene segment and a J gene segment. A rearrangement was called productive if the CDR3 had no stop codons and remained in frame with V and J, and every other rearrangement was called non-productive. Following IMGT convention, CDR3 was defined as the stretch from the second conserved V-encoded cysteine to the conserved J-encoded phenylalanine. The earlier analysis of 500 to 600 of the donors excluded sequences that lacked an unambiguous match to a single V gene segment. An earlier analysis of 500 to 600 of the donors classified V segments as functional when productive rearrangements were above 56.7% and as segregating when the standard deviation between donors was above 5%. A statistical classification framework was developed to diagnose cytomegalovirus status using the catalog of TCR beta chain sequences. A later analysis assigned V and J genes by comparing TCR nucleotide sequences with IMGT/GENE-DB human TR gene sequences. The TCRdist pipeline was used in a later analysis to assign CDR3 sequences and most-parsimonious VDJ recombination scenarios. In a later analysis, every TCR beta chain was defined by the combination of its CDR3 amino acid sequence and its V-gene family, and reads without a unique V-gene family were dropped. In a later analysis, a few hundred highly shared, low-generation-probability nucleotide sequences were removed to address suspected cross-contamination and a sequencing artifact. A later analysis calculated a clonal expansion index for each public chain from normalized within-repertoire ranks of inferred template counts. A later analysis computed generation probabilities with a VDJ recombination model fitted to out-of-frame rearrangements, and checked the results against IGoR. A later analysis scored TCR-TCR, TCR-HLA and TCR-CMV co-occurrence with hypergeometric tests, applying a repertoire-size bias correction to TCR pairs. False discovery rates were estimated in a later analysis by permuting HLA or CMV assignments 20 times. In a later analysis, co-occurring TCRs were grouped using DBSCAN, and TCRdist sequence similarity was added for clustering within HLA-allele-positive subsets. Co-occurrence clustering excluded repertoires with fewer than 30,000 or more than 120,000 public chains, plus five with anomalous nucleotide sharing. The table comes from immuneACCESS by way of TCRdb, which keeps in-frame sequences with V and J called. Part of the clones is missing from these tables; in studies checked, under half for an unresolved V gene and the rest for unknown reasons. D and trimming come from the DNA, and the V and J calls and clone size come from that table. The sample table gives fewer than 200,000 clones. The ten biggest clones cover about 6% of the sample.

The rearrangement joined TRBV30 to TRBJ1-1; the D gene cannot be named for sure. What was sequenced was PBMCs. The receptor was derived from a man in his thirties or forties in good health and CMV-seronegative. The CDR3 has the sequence CAWTLQYTEAFF. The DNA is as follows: TGTGCCTGGACCCTACAGTACACTGAAGCTTTCTTT.